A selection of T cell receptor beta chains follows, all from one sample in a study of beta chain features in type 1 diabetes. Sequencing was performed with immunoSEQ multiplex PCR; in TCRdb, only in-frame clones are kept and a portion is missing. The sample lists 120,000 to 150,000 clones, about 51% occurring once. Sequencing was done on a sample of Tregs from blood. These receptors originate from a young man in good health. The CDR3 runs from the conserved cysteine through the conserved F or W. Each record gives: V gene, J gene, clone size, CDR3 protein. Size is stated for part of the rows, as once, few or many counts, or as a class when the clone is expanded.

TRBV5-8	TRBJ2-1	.	CASSQRQGRRYEQFF
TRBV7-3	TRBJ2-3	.	CASSSQLAGTQYF
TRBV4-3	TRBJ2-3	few	CASSQSPSVSNTQYF
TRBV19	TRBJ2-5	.	CASSTKLAGQQETQYF
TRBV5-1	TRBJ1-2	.	CASSQTGGYGYTF
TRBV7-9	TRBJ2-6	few	CASRSAARSGANVLTF
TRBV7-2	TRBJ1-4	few	CASSLGHRVNEKLFF
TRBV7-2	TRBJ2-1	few	CASSLGQGQDEQFF
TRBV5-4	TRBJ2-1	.	CASSLGGNEQFF
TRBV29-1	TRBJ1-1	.	CSVARLRGGGRVNTEAFF
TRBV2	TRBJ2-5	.	CASSGREQETQYF
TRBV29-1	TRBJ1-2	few	CSVDGQGPAGYTF
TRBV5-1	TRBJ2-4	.	CASSPRDLGLIQYF
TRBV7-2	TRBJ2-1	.	CASSLGQGFNEQFF
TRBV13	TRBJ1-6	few	CASSSLPGPLHF
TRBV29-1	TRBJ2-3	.	CSAGGGQDF
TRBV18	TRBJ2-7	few	CASSQDSNEQYF
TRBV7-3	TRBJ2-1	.	CASSLGRVGGNEQFF
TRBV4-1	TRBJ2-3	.	CASSQEGETDTQYF
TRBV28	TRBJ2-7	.	CASRGLAGAGYYEQYF
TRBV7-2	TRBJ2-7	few	CASSYDGTRNYEQYF
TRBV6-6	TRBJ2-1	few	CASSSSTGGLSGEQFF
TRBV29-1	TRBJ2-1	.	CSVRRSSYNEQFF
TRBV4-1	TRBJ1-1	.	CASTAGSGYTEAFF
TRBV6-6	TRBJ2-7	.	CASSKTSGGYEQYF
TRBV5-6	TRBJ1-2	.	CASSRTFYGYTF
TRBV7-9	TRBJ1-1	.	CASSLGGGLNTEAFF
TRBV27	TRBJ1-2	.	CASSPMGQEYNYGYTF
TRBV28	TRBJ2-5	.	CASPPAGETQYF
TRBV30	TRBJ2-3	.	CAWRDGLAHTDTQYF
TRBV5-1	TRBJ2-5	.	CASSLVGGRTEQYF
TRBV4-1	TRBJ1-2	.	CASSGGTGGAGYGYTF
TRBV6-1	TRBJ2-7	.	CASSVDRSVTYEQYF
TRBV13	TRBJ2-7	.	CASSLRGNEQYF
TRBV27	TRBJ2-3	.	CASSWLAGGADTQYF
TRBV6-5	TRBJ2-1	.	CASSFSGGNNEQFF
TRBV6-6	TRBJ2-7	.	CASSYSRLQGTYEQYF
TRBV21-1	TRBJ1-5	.	CASPPVNQPQHF
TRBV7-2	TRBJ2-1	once	CASSAQTGAPYNEQFF
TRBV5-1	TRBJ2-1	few	CASSQTSGGSYNEQFF